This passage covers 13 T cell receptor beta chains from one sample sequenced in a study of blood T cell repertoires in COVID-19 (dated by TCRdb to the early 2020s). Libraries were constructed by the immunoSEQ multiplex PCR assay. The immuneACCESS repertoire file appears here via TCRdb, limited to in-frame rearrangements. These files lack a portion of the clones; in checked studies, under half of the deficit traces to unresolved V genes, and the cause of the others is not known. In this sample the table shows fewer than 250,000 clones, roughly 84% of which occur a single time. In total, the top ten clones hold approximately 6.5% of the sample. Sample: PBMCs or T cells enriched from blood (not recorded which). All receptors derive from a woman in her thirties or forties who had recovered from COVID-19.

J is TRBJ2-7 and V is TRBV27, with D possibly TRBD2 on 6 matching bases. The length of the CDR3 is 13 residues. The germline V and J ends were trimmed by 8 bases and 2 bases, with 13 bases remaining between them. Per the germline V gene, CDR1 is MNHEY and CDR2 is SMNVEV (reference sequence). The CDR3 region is CASHSGYTYEQYF. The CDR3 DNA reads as TGTGCCAGCCACAGCGGGTACACCTACGAGCAGTACTTC.

The CDR3 is CASSVVSSGSLSEQFF. The CDR3, as DNA: TGTGCCAGCAGCGTAGTGTCTAGCGGGAGTTTAAGTGAGCAGTTCTTC. V is TRBV9 and J is TRBJ2-1; 10 positions agree with TRBD2. The CDR3 extends over 16 amino acids. Unmatched junction bases numbered 9, after V lost 0 bases and J lost 9 bases. Per germline, CDR1 SGDLS and CDR2 YYNGEE.

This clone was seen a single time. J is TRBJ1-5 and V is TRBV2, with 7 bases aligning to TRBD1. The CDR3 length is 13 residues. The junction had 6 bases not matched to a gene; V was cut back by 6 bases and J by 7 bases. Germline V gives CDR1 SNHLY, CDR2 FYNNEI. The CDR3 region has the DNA TGTGCCAGCAGGGGCGACAGGGCGCAGCCCCAGCATTTT. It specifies CASRGDRAQPQHF.

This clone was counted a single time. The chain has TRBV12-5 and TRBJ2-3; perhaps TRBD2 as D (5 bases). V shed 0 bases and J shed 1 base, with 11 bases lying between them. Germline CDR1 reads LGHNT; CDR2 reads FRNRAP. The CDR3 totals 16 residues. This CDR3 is CASGLVIRRGTDTQYF. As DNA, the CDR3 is TGTGCTAGTGGTTTGGTAATACGGCGGGGCACAGATACGCAGTATTTT.

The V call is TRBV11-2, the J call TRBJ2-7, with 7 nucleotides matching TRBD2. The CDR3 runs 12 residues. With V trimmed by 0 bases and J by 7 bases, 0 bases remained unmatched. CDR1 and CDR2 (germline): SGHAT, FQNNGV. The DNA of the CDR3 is TGTGCCAGCAGCTTAGAGGGGGGGGAGCAGTACTTC. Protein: CASSLEGGEQYF.

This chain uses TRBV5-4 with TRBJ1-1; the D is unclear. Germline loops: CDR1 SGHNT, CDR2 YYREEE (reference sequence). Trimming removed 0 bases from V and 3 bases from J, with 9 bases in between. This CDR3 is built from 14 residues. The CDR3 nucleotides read TGTGCCAGCAGCTTGGGACCCCAGGACACTGAAGCTTTCTTT. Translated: CASSLGPQDTEAFF.

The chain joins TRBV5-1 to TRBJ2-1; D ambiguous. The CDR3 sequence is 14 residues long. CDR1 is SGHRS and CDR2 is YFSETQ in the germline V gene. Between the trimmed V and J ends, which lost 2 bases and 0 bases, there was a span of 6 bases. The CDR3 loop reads CASSFVSSYNEQFF. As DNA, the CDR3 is TGCGCCAGCAGCTTTGTTAGCTCCTACAATGAGCAGTTCTTC. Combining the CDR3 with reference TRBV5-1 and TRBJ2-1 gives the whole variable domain KAGVTQTPRYLIKTRGQQVTLSCSPISGHRSVSWYQQTPGQGLQFLFEYFSETQRNKGNFPGRFSGRQFSNSRSEMNVSTLELGDSALYLCASSFVSSYNEQFFGPGTRLTVL.

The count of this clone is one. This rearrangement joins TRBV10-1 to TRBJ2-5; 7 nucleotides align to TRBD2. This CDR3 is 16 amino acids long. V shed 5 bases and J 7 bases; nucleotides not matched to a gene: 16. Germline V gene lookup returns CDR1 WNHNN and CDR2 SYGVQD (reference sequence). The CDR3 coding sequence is TGCGCCAGCAGTCCCGGACGGCTAGCGGAGCCGGGGACCCAGTACTTC. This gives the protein CASSPGRLAEPGTQYF.

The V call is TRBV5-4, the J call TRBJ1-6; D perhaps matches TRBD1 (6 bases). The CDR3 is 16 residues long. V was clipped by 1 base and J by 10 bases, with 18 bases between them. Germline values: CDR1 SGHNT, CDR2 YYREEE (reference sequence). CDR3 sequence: CASSLSGGRPPSPLHF. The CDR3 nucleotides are TGTGCCAGCAGCTTGAGTGGGGGCAGGCCTCCCTCACCCCTCCACTTT.

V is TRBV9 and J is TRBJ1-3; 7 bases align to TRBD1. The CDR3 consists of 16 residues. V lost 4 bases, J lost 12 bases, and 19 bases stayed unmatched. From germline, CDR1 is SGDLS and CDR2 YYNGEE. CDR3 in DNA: TGTGCCAGCAGCTCCCAGGTATTGCCAGGGGGAAGTGGCATATATTTT. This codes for CASSSQVLPGGSGIYF.

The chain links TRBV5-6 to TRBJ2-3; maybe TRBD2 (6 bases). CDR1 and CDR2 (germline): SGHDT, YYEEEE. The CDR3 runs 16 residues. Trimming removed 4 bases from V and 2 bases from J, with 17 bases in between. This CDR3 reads CASSQGGGGLTDTQYF. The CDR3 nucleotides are TGTGCCAGCAGCCAGGGAGGAGGAGGTCTCACAGATACGCAGTATTTT.

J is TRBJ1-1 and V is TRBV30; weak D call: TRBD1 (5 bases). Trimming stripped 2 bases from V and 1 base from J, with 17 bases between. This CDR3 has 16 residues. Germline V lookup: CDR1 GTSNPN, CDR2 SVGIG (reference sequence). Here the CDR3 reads CAWSPGSLSSNTEAFF. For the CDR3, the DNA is TGTGCCTGGAGTCCAGGGTCGTTATCCTCGAACACTGAAGCTTTCTTT.

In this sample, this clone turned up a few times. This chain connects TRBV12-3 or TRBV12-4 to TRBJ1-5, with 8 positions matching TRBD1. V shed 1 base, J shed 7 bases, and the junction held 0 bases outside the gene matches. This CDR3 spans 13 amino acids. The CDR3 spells CASSLGQGQPQHF. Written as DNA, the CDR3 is TGTGCCAGCAGTTTAGGACAGGGGCAGCCCCAGCATTTT.